Listed below are T cell receptor beta chains from one sample, sequenced in a study of blood T cell repertoires in COVID-19. TCRdb's copy holds only in-frame clones and misses some; the assay was immunoSEQ multiplex PCR. This sample yields some 68,000 clones, of which around nine tenths are seen a single time; around 3.7% belongs to the top ten. Material: peripheral blood. The receptors derive from a woman aged 50 to 60 with COVID-19, enrolled during active disease. Each CDR3 is given with its conserved first and last residue. The D gene is left open where the match is weak. Expanded clones get a size class; other rows say once, few or many, or leave the size out.

>TRBD2|NA|TRBV30|TRBJ2-7
CAWSTGGGLSEQYF
TGTGCCTGGAGTACCGGGGGAGGGTTATCCGAGCAGTACTTC
>TRBD2|few|TRBV6-5|TRBJ2-7
CASSLGLAGDEQYF
TGTGCCAGCAGTTTGGGACTAGCGGGAGACGAGCAGTACTTC
>NA|once|TRBV7-9|TRBJ2-3
CASSQDFPDTQYF
TGTGCCAGCAGCCAGGACTTCCCAGATACGCAGTATTTT
>TRBD2|NA|TRBV5-6|TRBJ2-2
CASSLVGAGFGGELFF
TGTGCCAGCAGCTTAGTCGGAGCGGGGTTCGGCGGGGAGCTGTTTTTT
>TRBD1|once|TRBV6-5|TRBJ2-7
CASSPGTGSYEQYF
TGTGCCAGCAGTCCCGGGACAGGGTCGTACGAGCAGTACTTC
>NA|NA|TRBV6-5|TRBJ2-6
CASSTVTGANVLTF
TGTGCCAGCAGCACAGTTACTGGGGCCAACGTCCTGACTTTC
>NA|once|TRBV11-2|TRBJ1-1
CASSLTGTTEAFF
TGTGCCAGCAGCTTAACCGGGACTACTGAAGCTTTCTTT
>NA|NA|TRBV18|TRBJ2-5
CASSPTPAETQYF
TGTGCCAGCTCACCTACTCCAGCGGAGACCCAGTACTTC
>NA|NA|TRBV12-3/TRBV12-4|TRBJ2-7
CASRGDNSYEQYF
TGTGCCTCCCGGGGGGACAACTCCTACGAGCAGTACTTC
>NA|NA|TRBV19|TRBJ2-1
CASGAYNEQFF
TGTGCCAGTGGGGCTTACAATGAGCAGTTCTTC
>NA|NA|TRBV12-3/TRBV12-4|TRBJ2-2
CATKLGGGELFF
TGTGCCACCAAACTAGGTGGCGGGGAGCTGTTTTTT
>TRBD2|once|TRBV9|TRBJ2-1
CASSVGSGVYNEQFF
TGTGCCAGCAGCGTAGGTAGCGGGGTTTACAATGAGCAGTTCTTC
>TRBD2|NA|TRBV6-1|TRBJ2-3
CASSELAGGSTDTQYF
TGTGCCAGCAGTGAACTAGCGGGAGGATCCACAGATACGCAGTATTTT
>TRBD1|NA|TRBV6-5|TRBJ1-1
CASRPTVTGATEAFF
TGTGCCAGCAGGCCCACTGTGACAGGGGCCACTGAAGCTTTCTTT
>TRBD1|NA|TRBV20-1|TRBJ2-7
CSASRGTGPYEQYF
TGCAGTGCTAGTAGGGGGACAGGGCCCTACGAGCAGTACTTC
>TRBD2|few|TRBV19|TRBJ2-2
CASALGGANTGELFF
TGTGCCAGTGCCCTTGGGGGGGCGAACACCGGGGAGCTGTTTTTT
>NA|NA|TRBV5-1|TRBJ2-7
CASSLAPGGTTYEQYF
TGCGCCAGCAGCTTGGCCCCAGGGGGGACCACCTACGAGCAGTACTTC
>TRBD1|NA|TRBV19|TRBJ2-5
CASSPGQGRETQYF
TGTGCCAGTAGCCCGGGACAGGGCAGGGAGACCCAGTACTTC
>TRBD2|NA|TRBV7-2|TRBJ2-1
CASNLWDYTEQFF
TGTGCCAGCAACTTATGGGACTACACTGAGCAGTTCTTC
>TRBD1|NA|TRBV9|TRBJ2-6
CASRGTGGPSGGNSGANVLTF
TGTGCCAGCAGGGGGACAGGGGGCCCTTCGGGCGGGAACTCTGGGGCCAACGTCCTGACTTTC
>NA|NA|TRBV4-1|TRBJ2-7
CASSQVSGSSYEQYF
TGCGCCAGCAGCCAAGTGAGCGGAAGCTCCTACGAGCAGTACTTC
>NA|NA|TRBV11-2|TRBJ1-2
CASSLILGWGEAPNYGYTF
TGTGCCAGCAGCTTAATCTTGGGTTGGGGGGAGGCACCTAACTATGGCTACACCTTC
>NA|NA|TRBV7-3|TRBJ2-6
CASSPTSSGANVLTF
TGTGCCAGCAGTCCAACCAGCTCTGGGGCCAACGTCCTGACTTTC
>TRBD2|NA|TRBV2|TRBJ2-1
CASSNLAGGYNEQFF
TGTGCCAGCAGTAATCTAGCGGGAGGGTATAATGAGCAGTTCTTC
>TRBD2|NA|TRBV7-2|TRBJ2-7
CASSLLAGDHYEQYF
TGTGCCAGCAGCTTACTAGCGGGAGACCACTACGAGCAGTACTTC
>NA|NA|TRBV20-1|TRBJ1-2
CSASEGSDNYGYTF
TGCAGTGCTAGTGAGGGCTCGGATAACTATGGCTACACCTTC
>TRBD1|NA|TRBV27|TRBJ2-5
CASSTYRGETQYF
TGTGCCAGCAGTACCTACAGGGGAGAGACCCAGTACTTC
>NA|NA|TRBV30|TRBJ1-1
CALGREAFF
TGTGCGCTGGGCAGGGAAGCTTTCTTT
>NA|once|TRBV30|TRBJ2-5
CAWNNGEYQETQYF
TGTGCCTGGAATAATGGGGAGTACCAAGAGACCCAGTACTTC
>NA|NA|TRBV21-1|TRBJ2-1
CASSKGAGTYNEQFF
TGTGCCAGCAGCAAAGGGGCAGGAACCTACAATGAGCAGTTCTTC
>TRBD2|NA|TRBV9|TRBJ2-1
CASSPGGSSYNEQFF
TGTGCCAGCAGTCCGGGAGGGAGCTCCTACAATGAGCAGTTCTTC
>NA|once|TRBV27|TRBJ1-2
CASSSGLGTGRGYTF
TGTGCCAGCAGTTCTGGACTAGGGACCGGGCGTGGCTACACCTTC
>NA|NA|TRBV7-3|TRBJ2-7
CASSSRISGEQYF
TGTGCCAGCAGCTCGAGGATCTCGGGGGAGCAGTACTTC
>NA|once|TRBV5-1|TRBJ2-3
CASKRLSGLSTDTQYF
TGCGCCAGCAAAAGGTTGAGCGGACTTAGCACAGATACGCAGTATTTT
>TRBD2|NA|TRBV10-1|TRBJ2-3
CASRRSGRAGTQYF
TGCGCCAGCAGGAGAAGCGGGAGGGCTGGTACGCAGTATTTT
>NA|NA|TRBV7-2|TRBJ2-1
CASSSGRREQFF
TGTGCCAGCAGCAGCGGACGGAGGGAGCAGTTCTTC
>TRBD2|NA|TRBV7-6|TRBJ2-2
CASSLEGLATGELFF
TGTGCCAGCAGCTTAGAGGGACTAGCAACCGGGGAGCTGTTTTTT
>NA|NA|TRBV29-1|TRBJ2-2
CSTQGNTGELFF
TGCAGCACCCAGGGGAACACCGGGGAGCTGTTTTTT
>NA|NA|TRBV6-2/TRBV6-3|TRBJ2-7
CASSYSTKIGLYEQYF
TGTGCCAGCAGTTACTCGACCAAAATTGGGCTTTACGAGCAGTACTTC
>TRBD2|NA|TRBV2|TRBJ2-3
CASSLGLVTDTQYF
TGTGCCAGCAGTCTAGGACTAGTAACAGATACGCAGTATTTT
>NA|once|TRBV30|TRBJ1-3
CAWSVHGNTIYF
TGTGCCTGGAGTGTACATGGAAACACCATATATTTT
>TRBD1|few|TRBV4-1|TRBJ1-1
CASSTLETGGTEAFF
TGCGCCAGCAGCACCTTAGAAACAGGGGGCACTGAAGCTTTCTTT
>NA|NA|TRBV5-1|TRBJ2-7
CASTSAGEQYF
TGCGCCAGCACATCCGCAGGCGAGCAGTACTTC
>NA|NA|TRBV11-2|TRBJ1-1
CASSLRPGWTEAFF
TGTGCCAGCAGCCTGAGGCCGGGTTGGACTGAAGCTTTCTTT
>TRBD2|NA|TRBV4-1|TRBJ2-3
CASSQERTSGRALTDTQYF
TGCGCCAGCAGCCAAGAACGGACTAGCGGGAGGGCCCTAACAGATACGCAGTATTTT
>TRBD2|NA|TRBV7-6|TRBJ2-3
CASSVRLAGVGTDTQYF
TGTGCCAGCAGCGTGCGACTAGCGGGAGTGGGCACAGATACGCAGTATTTT
>NA|NA|TRBV29-1|TRBJ1-2
CSATTRTNYGYTF
TGCAGCGCCACGACAAGAACTAACTATGGCTACACCTTC
>TRBD2|NA|TRBV24-1|TRBJ2-3
CATGGADTQYF
TGTGCCACCGGGGGGGCAGATACGCAGTATTTT
>TRBD2|NA|TRBV4-1|TRBJ2-1
CASSLQIPGTSFPNEQFF
TGCGCCAGCAGCCTCCAGATTCCCGGGACTAGCTTCCCCAATGAGCAGTTCTTC
>TRBD2|once|TRBV6-2/TRBV6-3|TRBJ2-7
CASSRKRTRPYEQYF
TGTGCCAGCAGCCGAAAAAGGACTAGACCCTACGAGCAGTACTTC
>NA|NA|TRBV7-2|TRBJ2-5
CASSFGGALIFTQYF
TGTGCCAGCAGCTTCGGTGGGGCCCTTATTTTTACCCAGTACTTC
>NA|NA|TRBV24-1|TRBJ1-2
CATSVRQDYGYTF
TGTGCCACCAGTGTCCGACAGGACTATGGCTACACCTTC
>TRBD2|NA|TRBV28|TRBJ2-7
CASSGLAGVTDEQYF
TGTGCCAGCTCCGGACTAGCGGGTGTGACAGACGAGCAGTACTTC
>TRBD2|NA|TRBV7-8|TRBJ2-1
CASSWGLAVSYNEQFF
TGTGCCAGCAGCTGGGGACTAGCGGTAAGCTACAATGAGCAGTTCTTC
>TRBD2|few|TRBV6-2/TRBV6-3|TRBJ2-7
CASSYPTSGRSSSYEQYF
TGTGCCAGCAGTTACCCCACTAGCGGGAGGTCTAGCTCCTACGAGCAGTACTTC
>NA|once|TRBV19|TRBJ2-5
CASRKGDMGRETQYF
TGTGCCAGTAGGAAGGGGGACATGGGGCGGGAGACCCAGTACTTC
>NA|once|TRBV19|TRBJ2-5
CASSIGPSGKAETQYF
TGTGCCAGTAGTATAGGGCCCAGCGGCAAGGCAGAGACCCAGTACTTC
>TRBD1|NA|TRBV28|TRBJ1-2
CASRTTGLEGYTF
TGTGCCAGCAGAACGACAGGGTTGGAGGGCTACACCTTC
>TRBD1|NA|TRBV7-8|TRBJ1-5
CASSLMSSTGGALAQPQHF
TGTGCCAGCAGCTTAATGTCATCCACAGGGGGCGCGTTAGCTCAGCCCCAGCATTTT
>TRBD1|NA|TRBV2|TRBJ2-7
CASSGQGVYEQYF
TGTGCCAGCAGTGGACAGGGGGTCTACGAGCAGTACTTC